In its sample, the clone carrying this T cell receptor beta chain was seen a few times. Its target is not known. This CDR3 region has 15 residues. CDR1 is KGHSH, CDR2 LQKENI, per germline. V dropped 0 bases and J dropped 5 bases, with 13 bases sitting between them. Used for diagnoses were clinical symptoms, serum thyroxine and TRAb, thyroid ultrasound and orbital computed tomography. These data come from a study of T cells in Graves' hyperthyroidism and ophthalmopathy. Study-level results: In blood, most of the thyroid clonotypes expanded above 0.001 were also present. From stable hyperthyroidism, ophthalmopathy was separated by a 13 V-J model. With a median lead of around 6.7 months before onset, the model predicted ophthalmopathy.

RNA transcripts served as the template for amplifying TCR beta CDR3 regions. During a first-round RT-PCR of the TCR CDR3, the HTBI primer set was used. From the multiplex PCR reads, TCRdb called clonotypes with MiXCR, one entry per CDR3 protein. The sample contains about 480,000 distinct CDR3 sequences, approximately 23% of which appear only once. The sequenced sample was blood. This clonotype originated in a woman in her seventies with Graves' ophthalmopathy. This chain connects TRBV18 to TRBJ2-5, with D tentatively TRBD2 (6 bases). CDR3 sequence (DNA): TGTGCCAGCTCACCACCGGAGGGGACGAGGGAGACCCAGTACTTC. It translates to CASSPPEGTRETQYF.